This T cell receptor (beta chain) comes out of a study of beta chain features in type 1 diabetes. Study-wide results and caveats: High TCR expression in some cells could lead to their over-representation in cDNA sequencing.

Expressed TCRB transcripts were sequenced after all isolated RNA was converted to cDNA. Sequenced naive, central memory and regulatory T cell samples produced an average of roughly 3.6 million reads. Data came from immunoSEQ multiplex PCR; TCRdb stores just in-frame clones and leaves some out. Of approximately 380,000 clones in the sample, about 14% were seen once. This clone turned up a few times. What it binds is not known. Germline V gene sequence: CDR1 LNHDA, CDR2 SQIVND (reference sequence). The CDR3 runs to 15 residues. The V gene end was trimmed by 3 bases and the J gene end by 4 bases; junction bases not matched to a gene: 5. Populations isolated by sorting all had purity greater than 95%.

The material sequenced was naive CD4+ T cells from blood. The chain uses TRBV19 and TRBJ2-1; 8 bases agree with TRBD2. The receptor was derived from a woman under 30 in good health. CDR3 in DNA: TGTGCCAGTAGTATCGGGAGGGGACCGTACAATGAGCAGTTCTTC. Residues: CASSIGRGPYNEQFF.